This TCR beta chain was profiled in a study of CD8+ T cells in alopecia areata. A remark on this clone: The antigen remains unidentified.

V gave up 8 bases and J gave up 3 bases, with 23 bases separating them. There are 17 residues in the CDR3. CDR1 and CDR2 from the germline V gene are LNHNV and YYDKDF (reference sequence). Study-wide results and limits: Besides other cells, scalp samples also yield sequences of resident alphabeta T cells from normal skin.

Indicated treatment: oral pan-JAK inhibitor, 5-10 mg twice daily. A FACSAria was used to sort CD4+ and CD8+ T cells. These cells came from PBMCs. It was cDNA, reverse transcribed from extracted RNA, that served as the sequencing template. Using immunoSEQ multiplex PCR, the repertoire was profiled, and TCRdb retains in-frame clones only, with some absent. Here the sample spans around 100,000 clones, under 60% being singletons. Material: CD8+ T cells sorted from blood, obtained at week 24, from a patient treated with tofacitinib. This sequence originates from a human donor with alopecia areata. The rearrangement joins TRBV15 to TRBJ2-1, with D maybe TRBD2 (7 bases). The CDR3 loop reads CATAERGGGPYYNEQFF. The CDR3 DNA reads as TGTGCCACCGCCGAGCGAGGGGGGGGCCCTTACTACAATGAGCAGTTCTTC.